One sample yielded the 32 T cell receptor beta chains listed below, sequenced in a study of spatial heterogeneity in lung cancer. As to time point: sample taken at primary tumor resection. TCRdb redid the calling of the 5' RACE reads with MiXCR, one entry per CDR3 protein. The repertoire consists of 6,000 or so distinct CDR3 sequences, with approximately 12% occurring once and the leading ten covering 16%. Sample: lung tissue, taken at surgery. The receptors here all came from a human donor with early-stage non-small cell lung cancer.

This clonotype counts as medium-sized. With the library built for alpha chains, this beta chain is off target and its frequency is not meaningful. The chain is built from TRBV20-1 and TRBJ2-1; 9 nucleotides agree with TRBD2. J was trimmed by 5 bases and V by 0 bases; bases with no gene match: 5. From germline, CDR1 is DFQATT and CDR2 SNEGSKA (reference sequence). The CDR3 length is 15 residues. The CDR3 loop is CSARDTSGRDNEQFF. The CDR3 DNA follows: TGCAGTGCTAGAGACACTAGCGGGCGTGACAATGAGCAGTTCTTC.

A remark on this clonotype: The junction departs from the called germline gene at one end, perhaps through a read error. This beta chain is off target for a library built for alpha chains, so its abundance means little. The V call is TRBV7-2, the J call TRBJ1-5; D might be TRBD1 (6 bases). Germline V gene sequence: CDR1 SGHTA, CDR2 FQGNSA. The CDR3 loop spans 13 amino acids. The CDR3 loop is CASSRQEDQPHHF. The CDR3 DNA follows: TGTGCCAGCAGTCGACAGGAGGATCAGCCCCACCATTTT.

Ten or more counts support this clonotype. This beta chain turned up in a library designed for alpha chains; as an off-target read, its abundance says little. The chain carries TRBV6-5 and TRBJ1-6; no clear D. Per the germline V gene, CDR1 is MNHEY and CDR2 is SVGAGI. This CDR3 has 15 amino acids. V lost 0 bases and J lost 3, with 6 bases in between. As DNA, the CDR3 is TGTGCCAGCAGTTACTCGGCCAGCTATAATTCACCCCTCCACTTT. It specifies CASSYSASYNSPLHF.

This clonotype was counted a few times. This beta chain represents an off-target read in a library built for alpha chains; its size is of limited meaning. The genes are TRBV11-2 and TRBJ2-1, with D possibly TRBD1 on 6 matching bases. The germline gives CDR1 SGHAT, CDR2 FQNNGV. V was cut by 5 bases and J by 10 bases, with 18 bases left in between. This CDR3 region has 14 residues. DNA for the CDR3: TGTGCCAGCAGCCTCCTTAACAGGGAAGGGGAGCAGTTCTTC. Translation gives CASSLLNREGEQFF.

This clonotype was counted many times. One junction end does not reproduce the germline sequence, and a read error may be involved. Because this beta chain is a stray read in a library intended to capture alpha chains, its abundance should not be given much weight. V gene TRBV7-9 combines with J gene TRBJ2-6; TRBD1 agrees at 8 bases. This CDR3 is built from 19 residues. CDR1 SEHNR and CDR2 FQNEAQ come from the germline V gene (reference sequence). The CDR3 sequence is CASNLSRDRTLSGANVLTF. The DNA of the CDR3 is TGTGCCAGCAACTTATCGCGGGACAGGACCCTCTCTGGGGCCAACGTCCTGACTTTC.

This clonotype was recorded many times. With the library built for alpha chains, this beta chain is off target and its frequency is not meaningful. This chain joins TRBV28 and TRBJ1-4, with 8 bases lining up with TRBD1. Trimming at V came to 8 bases and at J to 3 bases, leaving 8 bases not matched to a gene. The CDR3 is 15 residues long. Germline CDR1 reads MDHEN; CDR2 reads SYDVKM. The CDR3 here is CASRYRGISNEKLFF. In DNA, the CDR3 is TGTGCCAGCCGGTACAGGGGGATCTCTAATGAAAAACTGTTTTTT.

As regards this clonotype: This beta chain represents an off-target read in a library built for alpha chains; its size is of limited meaning. The genes are TRBV30 and TRBJ2-5, with D perhaps matching TRBD2 (5 bases). Germline CDR1 is GTSNPN and CDR2 is SVGIG (reference sequence). Trimming removed 4 bases at V and 0 bases at J, with 12 bases between. The CDR3 loop spans 14 amino acids. CDR3 nucleotide sequence: TGTGCCTGGAAAAGACTACAGTACCAAGAGACCCAGTACTTC. Its translation: CAWKRLQYQETQYF.

This clonotype was counted ten times or more. This beta chain is an off-target read within a library intended for alpha chains, so its frequency means little. The chain links TRBV6-5 to TRBJ2-5; either TRBD1 or TRBD2 may supply D (5 bases each). This CDR3 contains 14 residues. CDR1 and CDR2 from the germline V gene are MNHEY and SVGAGI. Trimming removed 6 bases at V and 4 bases at J, with 15 bases between. The CDR3 sequence is CASSRPGTLETQYF. The CDR3 bases are TGTGCCAGCAGCCGACCAGGGACCCTAGAGACCCAGTACTTC.

On this clonotype: A library made for alpha chains picked up this beta chain off target, so its size means little. The genes are TRBV2 and TRBJ1-6; D uncertain. Trimming stripped 6 bases from V and 6 bases from J, with 12 bases between. In germline, CDR1 is SNHLY, CDR2 FYNNEI. This CDR3 spans 14 amino acids. The CDR3 DNA follows: TGTGCCAGCAGGAACCAGGCTGTTAATTCACCCCTCCACTTT. Its protein is CASRNQAVNSPLHF.

The table lists this clonotype with many counts. Found in a library prepared for alpha chains, this beta chain is an off-target read, and its abundance has little meaning. This chain connects TRBV4-3 to TRBJ2-2; unclear D gene. The germline gives CDR1 LGHNA, CDR2 YSLEER. The V gene lost 4 bases and the J gene lost 1 base, with 13 bases spanning the gap. CDR3 length: 16 residues. CDR3 sequence reads: CASSPQVDLNTGELFF. In DNA form, the CDR3 reads TGCGCCAGCAGCCCCCAGGTTGATTTGAACACCGGGGAGCTGTTTTTT.

Judged by abundance, this clonotype is medium-sized (0.01 to 0.1%). Within a library made for alpha chains, this beta chain is off target, and its count is uninformative. V is TRBV10-3 and J is TRBJ1-6; D might be TRBD1 (6 bases). CDR3 size: 17 residues. CDR1 and CDR2 from the germline V gene are ENHRY and SYGVKD. Trimming took off 2 bases at V and 5 bases at J, with 16 bases between the two ends. The CDR3 protein is CAISEPGIQGDNSPLHF. In nucleotides, the CDR3 is TGTGCCATCAGTGAGCCGGGAATACAGGGAGATAATTCACCCCTCCACTTT.

This clonotype is categorized as medium-sized (0.01 to 0.1%). As an off-target read in a library built for alpha chains, this beta chain has a frequency of little significance. The chain recombines TRBV11-3 with TRBJ2-5; D ambiguous. The CDR3 covers 13 residues. Trimming took 2 bases from V and 4 from J, leaving 8 bases between them. Germline values: CDR1 SGHNT, CDR2 YENEEA. The chain's CDR3 is CASSLNLRETQYF. CDR3 in DNA: TGTGCCAGCAGCTTAAACTTGAGAGAGACCCAGTACTTC.

In its sample, this clonotype is medium-sized. This beta chain turned up in a library designed for alpha chains; as an off-target read, its abundance says little. The chain is built from TRBV20-1 and TRBJ2-7; D possibly corresponds to TRBD1 (6 bases). Per the germline V gene, CDR1 is DFQATT and CDR2 is SNEGSKA (reference sequence). This CDR3 spans 12 amino acids. Trimming took off 5 bases at V and 2 bases at J, with 10 bases between the two ends. Here the CDR3 DNA reads TGCAGTGCTGGTGGACAGACCTACGAGCAGTACTTC. Translation gives CSAGGQTYEQYF.

This clonotype was detected ten times or more. Since the library was made to target alpha chains, this beta chain is a stray read and its abundance is not meaningful. CDR3 sequence: CSAIRTGVDTQYF. The CDR3 DNA reads TGCAGTGCAATCAGAACGGGGGTAGATACGCAGTATTTT. This chain connects TRBV20-1 to TRBJ2-3; tentative D call: TRBD2 (6 bases). Germline CDR1 and CDR2: DFQATT and SNEGSKA (reference sequence). V shed 6 bases and J shed 5 bases, with 15 bases lying between them. The CDR3 totals 13 residues.

This clonotype was seen repeatedly, ten times or more. The library was designed around alpha chains, so this beta chain is a stray read whose abundance carries little weight. The V call is TRBV20-1, the J call TRBJ2-1, with 12 bases aligning to TRBD2. V shed 1 base and J 9 bases; nucleotides not matched to a gene: 10. The CDR3 is made up of 16 amino acids. The V gene's germline CDR1 is DFQATT and CDR2 SNEGSKA (reference sequence). The CDR3 bases are TGCAGTGCTAGAGTGGGTGCTAGCGGGAGGGCCGGTGAGCAGTTCTTC. Translation: CSARVGASGRAGEQFF.

This clonotype was seen ten or more times. This beta chain slipped into a library made for alpha chains as a stray read, so its size is not meaningful. This chain connects TRBV18 to TRBJ1-1; D is unclear. Germline V gene lookup returns CDR1 KGHSH and CDR2 LQKENI. V lost 3 bases and J lost 5, with 4 bases in between. CDR3 length equals 11 residues. The CDR3 loop reads CASSPGTEAFF. The CDR3 nucleotides read TGTGCCAGCTCACCGGGGACTGAAGCTTTCTTT.

This clonotype ranks as medium-sized. In a library made to pick up alpha chains, this beta chain is a stray read with a size that means little. The chain couples TRBV11-2 to TRBJ2-1; D perhaps matches TRBD2 (6 bases). The V end was cut by 2 bases, the J end by 2 bases, with 13 bases between. The CDR3 is 16 amino acids. CDR1 is SGHAT, CDR2 FQNNGV, per germline. The CDR3 reads CASSLNEGGTYNEQFF. Written as DNA, the CDR3 is TGTGCCAGCAGCTTAAATGAGGGAGGAACCTACAATGAGCAGTTCTTC.

This clonotype occurred many times. With the library built for alpha chains, this beta chain is off target and its frequency is not meaningful. The CDR3 reads CATSRAPQGWDKNIQYF. CDR3 DNA sequence: TGTGCCACCAGCAGGGCCCCACAGGGATGGGACAAAAACATTCAGTACTTC. The chain joins TRBV15 to TRBJ2-4; D might be TRBD1 (6 bases). The CDR3 loop spans 17 amino acids. Germline CDR1 reads LNHNV; CDR2 reads YYDKDF (reference sequence). Between the trimmed V and J ends, which lost 3 bases and 3 bases, there was a span of 18 bases.

This clonotype appeared many times. The library was built for alpha chains, so this beta chain is an off-target read and its size means little. The chain combines TRBV3-1 with TRBJ1-1, with 8 bases matching TRBD1. Germline-derived CDR1 and CDR2 are LGHDT and YNNKEL (reference sequence). The length of the CDR3 is 13 residues. Germline trimming cut 3 bases from V and 6 bases from J; bases unmatched to any gene: 3. The DNA of the CDR3 is TGTGCCAGCAGCCAGACGACAGGGGCTGAAGCTTTCTTT. Protein sequence: CASSQTTGAEAFF.

At least ten counts were recorded for this clonotype. This beta chain appears as a stray read in a library generated for alpha chains; its size is not informative. The chain combines TRBV6-1 with TRBJ1-5, with D perhaps matching TRBD1 (6 bases). V was trimmed by 4 bases and J by 3 bases, leaving 13 bases between them. The CDR3 runs 15 residues. Germline V gene sequence: CDR1 MNHNS, CDR2 SASEGT. CDR3 loop: CASSGGGQSNQPQHF. The DNA for the CDR3 is TGTGCCAGCAGTGGTGGGGGGCAATCCAATCAGCCCCAGCATTTT.

In its sample, this clonotype was seen many times. Being off target in a library aimed at alpha chains, this beta chain has a size of little meaning. J is TRBJ2-7 and V is TRBV5-1; D possibly corresponds to TRBD1 (6 bases). V was shortened by 4 bases and J by 2 bases, with 13 bases between the two germline ends. Germline assignment: CDR1 SGHRS and CDR2 YFSETQ. This CDR3 is 14 amino acids long. The CDR3 DNA sequence: TGCGCCAGCAGCACCTCAGGGGACCCCTACGAGCAGTACTTC. Translating gives CASSTSGDPYEQYF.

By proportion, this clonotype is medium-sized (0.01 to 0.1%). This beta chain is an unintended read in a library built for alpha chains; its size means little. The DNA of the CDR3 is TGTGCCAGTAGTATCGGCTGGGACGATGGCTACACCTTC. This codes for CASSIGWDDGYTF. The chain joins TRBV19 to TRBJ1-2; the D gene is possibly TRBD1 (5 bases). V dropped 3 bases and J dropped 6 bases, with 11 bases sitting between them. The CDR3 extends over 13 amino acids. The germline gives CDR1 LNHDA, CDR2 SQIVND (reference sequence).

Within the sample, this clonotype is medium-sized (0.01 to 0.1%). This beta chain appears as a stray read in a library generated for alpha chains; its size is not informative. V usage is TRBV28 and J usage is TRBJ1-5; maybe TRBD1 (5 bases). The germline V and J ends were trimmed by 10 bases and 0 bases, with 16 bases remaining between them. This CDR3 region has 15 residues. Germline CDR1 and CDR2: MDHEN and SYDVKM. The CDR3 nucleotides read TGTGCCACCAGAAAAGGAGGGGTTAGCAATCAGCCCCAGCATTTT. Translation gives CATRKGGVSNQPQHF.

This clonotype has at least ten counts. This beta chain is a stray sequence in a library constructed for alpha chains; its clone size is not meaningful. This chain links TRBV14 with TRBJ2-6; tentative D call: TRBD1 (6 bases). Germline lookup yields CDR1 SGHDN and CDR2 FVKESK. CDR3 size: 14 residues. V lost 10 bases, J lost 3 bases, and 13 bases lay in between. The CDR3 nucleotides read TGTGCCATCTCGCCAGGGGATGGGGCCAACGTCCTGACTTTC. This sequence encodes CAISPGDGANVLTF.

This clonotype came up many times. Because this beta chain is a stray read in a library intended to capture alpha chains, its abundance should not be given much weight. This sequence joins TRBV5-1 and TRBJ1-6; 7 bases line up with TRBD1. CDR1 and CDR2 (germline): SGHRS, YFSETQ. The CDR3 is made up of 15 amino acids. V gave up 1 base and J gave up 11 bases; unmatched junction bases: 9. The DNA for the CDR3 is TGCGCCAGCAGCTTGAGCGGACAGGCCCCTCCACCCCTCCACTTT. This sequence encodes CASSLSGQAPPPLHF. The full variable domain, its missing parts supplied by reference TRBV5-1 and TRBJ1-6, is KAGVTQTPRYLIKTRGQQVTLSCSPISGHRSVSWYQQTPGQGLQFLFEYFSETQRNKGNFPGRFSGRQFSNSRSEMNVSTLELGDSALYLCASSLSGQAPPPLHFGNGTRLTVT.

This clonotype was seen at least ten times. Because this beta chain is a stray read in a library intended to capture alpha chains, its abundance should not be given much weight. This rearrangement joins TRBV7-9 to TRBJ2-5, with 8 bases aligning to TRBD2. The junction had 3 bases not matched to a gene; V was cut back by 0 bases and J by 0 bases. This CDR3 region has 16 residues. Germline CDR1 SEHNR, CDR2 FQNEAQ (reference sequence). The CDR3 sequence: CASSLASGGNQETQYF. The DNA for the CDR3 is TGTGCCAGCAGCTTAGCGAGCGGGGGAAACCAAGAGACCCAGTACTTC.

This clonotype is classed as medium-sized. Since it is a stray read in a library aimed at alpha chains, this beta chain has a size that is not meaningful. The chain is built from TRBV11-2 and TRBJ2-1; 7 bases match TRBD1. The CDR3 length is 13 residues. Germline trimming cut 0 bases from V and 14 bases from J; bases unmatched to any gene: 7. In germline, CDR1 is SGHAT, CDR2 FQNNGV. The CDR3 loop reads CASSLDHSQGEFF. CDR3 DNA: TGTGCCAGCAGCTTAGATCATTCGCAGGGGGAGTTCTTC.

With respect to this clonotype: This beta chain is an unintended read in a library built for alpha chains; its size means little. The V and J genes are TRBV4-3 and TRBJ2-2; D is ambiguous. Germline V CDR1 and CDR2: LGHNA, YSLEER. This CDR3 comprises 16 residues. The V end was cut by 1 base, the J end by 1 base, with 10 bases between. This CDR3 reads CASSQGNGWNTGELFF. CDR3 bases: TGCGCCAGCAGCCAAGGGAACGGATGGAACACCGGGGAGCTGTTTTTT.

This clonotype is medium-sized in the sample. The size of this beta chain means little, since it is a stray read in a library made for alpha chains. The CDR3 loop is CASRPNTGGADQPQHF. The CDR3 region has the DNA TGTGCCAGCAGGCCTAATACAGGGGGCGCAGATCAGCCCCAGCATTTT. The chain uses TRBV12-3 or TRBV12-4 and TRBJ1-5; TRBD1 matches at 9 bases. V dropped 6 bases and J dropped 5; count of bases not matched to a gene: 11. The CDR3 sequence is 16 residues long.

By share, this clonotype ranks as medium-sized. Because this beta chain is a stray read in a library intended to capture alpha chains, its abundance should not be given much weight. The chain couples TRBV19 to TRBJ1-5, with TRBD1 matching over 10 bases. CDR3 length equals 20 residues. Germline V gene data show CDR1 as LNHDA and CDR2 as SQIVND (reference sequence). Written as DNA, the CDR3 is TGTGTGCCAGGGGTAGACCGGGACAGGGGACTCCCTTATAGCAATCAGCCCCAGCATTTT. Translated: CVPGVDRDRGLPYSNQPQHF.

This clonotype counts as medium-sized. Since the library was made to target alpha chains, this beta chain is a stray read and its abundance is not meaningful. The V and J genes are TRBV29-1 and TRBJ1-2; 7 bases agree with TRBD1. Trimming removed 1 base from V and 4 bases from J; junction bases left unmatched: 3. The germline V gene encodes CDR1 SQVTM and CDR2 ANQGSEA. The CDR3 is 13 amino acids. CDR3 in DNA: TGCAGCGTTGAAGCCGGGGACAGCTATGGCTACACCTTC. Amino acids: CSVEAGDSYGYTF.

This clonotype was detected only a few times. This beta chain appears as a stray read in a library generated for alpha chains; its size is not informative. The chain has TRBV7-8 and TRBJ2-6, with D unresolved. The V end was cut by 2 bases, the J end by 0 bases, with 5 bases between. Per the germline V gene, CDR1 is SGHVS and CDR2 is FQNEAQ. CDR3 length: 15 amino acids. This CDR3 is CASSLLDSGANVLTF. The CDR3, as DNA: TGTGCCAGCAGCTTATTGGACTCTGGGGCCAACGTCCTGACTTTC.